Each of the 16 T cell receptor beta chains below was sequenced from the same sample in a study of CD8 T cells in Susac syndrome. cDNA came from about 0.5 to 1 ug RNA primed by random hexamers. TCRdb itself ran the immunoSEQ multiplex PCR reads through MiXCR, one entry per CDR3 protein. The sample holds roughly 130,000 distinct CDR3 sequences, nearly 95% seen once. Sequences were obtained from CD4+ T cells from PBMCs. All receptors come from a human donor in good health.

The V gene is TRBV14, the J gene TRBJ2-3; unclear D gene. CDR1 and CDR2 from the germline V gene are SGHDN and FVKESK. CDR3 length: 11 residues. Trimming removed 5 bases at V and 11 bases at J, with 11 bases between. This CDR3 is CASSTSTVQYF. CDR3 sequence (DNA): TGTGCCAGCAGCACCTCGACCGTGCAGTATTTT.

This chain connects TRBV6-6 to TRBJ1-4; D is possibly TRBD1 (5 bases). V was pared by 6 bases and J by 7 bases, with 15 bases between. The CDR3 contains 14 residues. In germline, CDR1 is MNHNY, CDR2 SVGAGI (reference sequence). The CDR3 is CASRVRGQGEKLFF. CDR3 DNA sequence: TGTGCCAGCAGAGTGCGGGGTCAGGGTGAAAAACTGTTTTTT.

V and J are TRBV25-1 and TRBJ2-7, with D uncertain. The CDR3 spans 11 residues. Germline lookup yields CDR1 MGHDK and CDR2 SYGVNS. Trimming took off 1 base at V and 7 bases at J, with 5 bases between the two ends. CDR3 in amino acids: CASSEWAEQYF. CDR3 sequence (DNA): TGTGCCAGCAGTGAATGGGCGGAGCAGTACTTC.

The chain carries TRBV29-1 and TRBJ2-7; a possible D gene is TRBD2 (6 bases). Between the trimmed V and J ends, which lost 3 bases and 5 bases, there was a span of 11 bases. This CDR3 comprises 12 residues. Germline CDR1 reads SQVTM; CDR2 reads ANQGSEA. The CDR3 DNA reads as TGCAGCGTTGACCTAGGAGGGGACGAGCAGTACTTC. This translates into CSVDLGGDEQYF.

This sequence joins TRBV6-2 or TRBV6-3 and TRBJ2-1; 13 bases agree with TRBD2. The ends lost 6 bases at V and 9 bases at J; junction bases unmatched: 11. Germline V lookup: CDR1 MNHEY, CDR2 SVGEGT. This CDR3 is 16 amino acids long. The DNA for the CDR3 is TGTGCCAGCAGGGGGGCCGGGACTAGCGGGACGGGTGAGCAGTTCTTC. It is translated as CASRGAGTSGTGEQFF.

The CDR3 reads CASSHPPGSSGNTIYF. The CDR3, as DNA: TGTGCCAGCTCACACCCCCCCGGGAGCTCTGGAAACACCATATATTTT. This rearrangement joins TRBV18 to TRBJ1-3; D not resolved. CDR3 length: 16 residues. Trimming stripped 4 bases from V and 0 bases from J, with 13 bases between. CDR1 KGHSH and CDR2 LQKENI come from the germline V gene. The full variable domain, with the rest looked up from reference TRBV18 and TRBJ1-3, is NAGVMQNPRHLVRRRGQEARLRCSPMKGHSHVYWYRQLPEEGLKFMVYLQKENIIDESGMPKERFSAEFPKEGPSILRIQQVVRGDSAAYFCASSHPPGSSGNTIYFGEGSWLTVV.

V gene TRBV5-1 combines with J gene TRBJ2-3, with TRBD1 matching 7 bases. The CDR3 has 16 amino acids. Trimming took 3 bases from V and 0 from J; bases not matched to a gene: 7. Germline CDR1 and CDR2: SGHRS and YFSETQ. CDR3 nucleotides: TGCGCCAGCAGCTGGGACAGATACTCTAGCACAGATACGCAGTATTTT. Protein: CASSWDRYSSTDTQYF.

The rearrangement uses TRBV2 and TRBJ2-2, with TRBD1 identical over 8 bases. Per the germline V gene, CDR1 is SNHLY and CDR2 is FYNNEI. J lost 4 bases, V lost 6 bases, and 16 bases had no gene match. The CDR3 loop spans 18 amino acids. CDR3 nucleotides: TGTGCCAGCAGCCTATACCCCCGGACAGGGTCGGGCACCGGGGAGCTGTTTTTT. Its protein product is CASSLYPRTGSGTGELFF.

This chain links TRBV6-1 with TRBJ1-5; the D gene is possibly TRBD1 (6 bases). Germline CDR1 MNHNS, CDR2 SASEGT. V lost 10 bases to trimming and J lost 4 bases, with 11 bases between them. The CDR3 is 12 residues long. The CDR3 sequence is CATGQLNQPQHF. CDR3 DNA: TGTGCCACAGGACAGCTAAATCAGCCCCAGCATTTT.

The chain employs TRBV20-1 and TRBJ2-6; 11 nucleotides line up with TRBD2. This CDR3 spans 18 amino acids. V trimming: 1 base; J trimming: 0 bases; junction bases outside the gene matches: 5. CDR1 is DFQATT, CDR2 SNEGSKA, per germline (reference sequence). CDR3 coding DNA: TGCAGTGCTAGAGGTGGACTAGCGGGCCGCTCTGGGGCCAACGTCCTGACTTTC. Encoded protein: CSARGGLAGRSGANVLTF.

V usage is TRBV15 and J usage is TRBJ2-2; D is possibly TRBD1 or TRBD2 (5 bases each). V lost 5 bases to trimming and J lost 5 bases, with 12 bases between them. This CDR3 has 14 residues. Germline V gene data show CDR1 as LNHNV and CDR2 as YYDKDF (reference sequence). The CDR3 DNA is TGTGCCACCAGCGGTGGGGGAAGGACCGGGGAGCTGTTTTTT. The encoded protein is CATSGGGRTGELFF.

This chain joins TRBV30 and TRBJ2-3; D gene ambiguous. The CDR3 covers 13 residues. V lost 3 bases and J 4 bases, leaving 11 bases between the germline ends. Germline assignment: CDR1 GTSNPN and CDR2 SVGIG (reference sequence). The CDR3 region is CAWRAGLPDTQYF. For the CDR3, the DNA is TGTGCCTGGAGGGCTGGTCTTCCAGATACGCAGTATTTT.

The CDR3 reads CASSPQGGPYEQYF. The CDR3 nucleotides are TGTGCCAGCAGTCCCCAAGGGGGGCCCTACGAGCAGTACTTC. The chain uses TRBV6-5 and TRBJ2-7; tentatively, D is TRBD1 or TRBD2 (6 bases each). The CDR3 is 14 amino acids. In germline, CDR1 is MNHEY, CDR2 SVGAGI. V lost 5 bases and J 2 bases, leaving 13 bases between the germline ends.

The CDR3 DNA reads TGCGCCAGCAGCCAATCGACTAGCGGGAGGGCCTATGAGCAGTTCTTC. Protein sequence: CASSQSTSGRAYEQFF. The chain employs TRBV4-1 and TRBJ2-1, with 14 nucleotides matching TRBD2. The CDR3 is 16 residues long. The V gene end was trimmed by 2 bases and the J gene end by 8 bases; junction bases not matched to a gene: 5. CDR1 and CDR2 (germline): MGHRA, YSYEKL.

The rearrangement joins TRBV3-1 to TRBJ2-1, with D uncertain. Trimming cost V 1 base and J 8 bases, with 9 bases left between them. This CDR3 spans 13 amino acids. Germline V gene data show CDR1 as LGHDT and CDR2 as YNNKEL (reference sequence). The CDR3 is CASSQARPDEQFF. DNA of the CDR3: TGTGCCAGCAGCCAAGCGCGTCCGGATGAGCAGTTCTTC.

The J gene is TRBJ2-1, the V gene TRBV27; D is undetermined. V shed 6 bases and J shed 0 bases, with 12 bases lying between them. The germline CDR1 and CDR2 sequences are MNHEY and SMNVEV (reference sequence). The CDR3 totals 15 residues. CDR3 nucleotide sequence: TGTGCCAGCAGCAGGAGCTGGAGCTCCTACAATGAGCAGTTCTTC. Protein sequence: CASSRSWSSYNEQFF.